This T cell receptor beta chain was retrieved from a study of neurological immune-mediated disorders. One entry per CDR3 protein, called by TCRdb with MiXCR from the 5' RACE reads. The sample yields approximately 37,000 distinct CDR3 sequences, under 4% seen once. This clonotype was observed at least ten times. Time point here: longitudinal time-point 1 (baseline). Germline-derived CDR1 and CDR2 are DFQATT and SNEGSKA (reference sequence). V was cut by 6 bases and J by 4 bases, with 18 bases left in between. This CDR3 is built from 14 residues. Material: PBMCs. The receptor's source is a woman aged 55-69 years with multiple sclerosis. The V gene is TRBV20-1, the J gene TRBJ1-2; unclear D gene. CDR3 in amino acids: CSAPRGRNVYGYTF. The CDR3 nucleotides read TGCAGTGCGCCCCGTGGGCGGAACGTCTATGGCTACACCTTC.